This TCR beta chain originates from a study of T cell repertoires in cytomegalovirus infection. General study results and limits: HLA-C-restricted TCR beta clonotypes specific for CMV led the ex vivo response.

Each CDR3 protein is one row after TCRdb ran MiXCR on the reads. The top ten hold approximately 16% of the sample, which has a few hundred thousand distinct CDR3 sequences, approximately 8.3% seen once. For this clonotype: The antigen is undetermined.

The CDR3 extends over 14 amino acids. The V gene's germline CDR1 is DFQATT and CDR2 SNEGSKA (reference sequence). V shed 4 bases and J shed 0 bases, with 11 bases lying between them. Material for sequencing was PBMCs. The TCR comes from a human donor in good health (CMV status not recorded). Some clones in this sample may be carry-over from other donors' samples. This chain connects TRBV20-1 to TRBJ2-3; D is ambiguous. The CDR3 reads CSATGHSSTDTQYF. In DNA form, the CDR3 reads TGCAGTGCTACCGGGCATTCTAGCACAGATACGCAGTATTTT.